These T cell receptor beta chains were read from a single sample in a study of identical twins' blood T cells. One entry per CDR3 protein results from TCRdb running MiXCR on the 5' RACE reads. This table holds 350,000 to 400,000 distinct CDR3 sequences, roughly 31% found once. Source material: PBMCs. These receptors came from a woman between 18 and 55 years old in good health. Each CDR3 is given with its conserved first and last residue. D genes are given only for firm matches. Size tells how often a clone was seen (once, few, many) or the class of an expanded clone, and some rows leave it out.

>.|.|TRBJ2-7|TRBV15|14
TGTGCCACCAGCAGCGGGACTCTGCGCTCCGAGCAGTACTTC
CATSSGTLRSEQYF
>many|.|TRBJ2-4|TRBV2|14
TGTGCCAGCAGATCTCCCCAGGCCAAAAACATTCAGTACTTC
CASRSPQAKNIQYF
>few|.|TRBJ1-3|TRBV15|17
TGTGCCACCAGCAGAGATCGAGGGAGCTTCTCTGGAAACACCATATATTTT
CATSRDRGSFSGNTIYF
>.|.|TRBJ1-1|TRBV11-2|13
TGTGCCAGCAGCTTTCGGGTAGCCACTGAAGCTTTCTTT
CASSFRVATEAFF
>few|.|TRBJ2-1|TRBV24-1|11
TGTGCCACCAGTGATTTGAGGTCTACGTTCTTC
CATSDLRSTFF
>.|.|TRBJ1-1|TRBV21-1|13
TGTGCCAGCAGCGAACAACAGGGGACTGAAGCTTTCTTT
CASSEQQGTEAFF
>.|.|TRBJ2-2|TRBV7-9|17
TGTGCCAGCAGCTTAGTTTGGGGAACGGCGATCACCGGGGAGCTGTTTTTT
CASSLVWGTAITGELFF
>few|TRBD1|TRBJ1-1|TRBV6-2/TRBV6-3|13
TGTGCCAGCAGGGAACAGGGGGTTGGTGAAGCTTTCTTT
CASREQGVGEAFF
>.|TRBD1|TRBJ1-2|TRBV18|17
TGTGCCAGCTCACCTAAGACAGGGGGCCCTGATAACTATGGCTACACCTTC
CASSPKTGGPDNYGYTF
>once|.|TRBJ2-6|TRBV20-1|15
TGCAGTGCTAGAGCGGGGGGCGCTGGGGCCAACGTCCTGACTTTC
CSARAGGAGANVLTF
>few|.|TRBJ1-1|TRBV12-3/TRBV12-4|12
TGTGCCAGCACAGGATGGGGCACTGAAGCTTTCTTT
CASTGWGTEAFF
>.|.|TRBJ1-4|TRBV5-6|16
TGTGCCAGCAGCTTGGTTAGGGGGACAACTAATGAAAAACTGTTTTTT
CASSLVRGTTNEKLFF
>.|.|TRBJ2-1|TRBV11-2|18
TGTGCCAGCAGCTTAATGTACTCGTTGGTTAGCTCCTACAATGAGCAGTTCTTC
CASSLMYSLVSSYNEQFF
>.|TRBD1|TRBJ2-3|TRBV20-1|13
TGCCCCATGGGGACAGGGCACACAGATACGCAGTATTTT
CPMGTGHTDTQYF
>few|.|TRBJ2-2|TRBV2|16
TGTGCCAGCAGAGACACAGGCAGGGGTGCCACCGGGGAGCTGTTTTTT
CASRDTGRGATGELFF
>many|.|TRBJ1-1|TRBV6-1|11
TGTGCCAGCGGGCCGAACACTGAAGCTTTCTTT
CASGPNTEAFF
>.|TRBD1|TRBJ2-7|TRBV5-1|14
TGCGCCAGCAGCTTAGGGACAGGGGTTAACGAGCAGTACTTC
CASSLGTGVNEQYF
>few|.|TRBJ1-2|TRBV20-1|12
TGCAGTGCTACCGGGGGGGTCTATGGCTACACCTTC
CSATGGVYGYTF
>.|.|TRBJ1-1|TRBV7-9|13
TGTGCCAGCACTTTTGTGGTAGGAACTGAAGCTTTCTTT
CASTFVVGTEAFF
>.|TRBD2|TRBJ2-3|TRBV20-1|15
TGCAGTGCTAGAGTCCGGACTAGCGGGATTAATACGCAGTATTTT
CSARVRTSGINTQYF
>few|.|TRBJ1-4|TRBV10-3|16
TGTGCCATCAGTGACTTTAACCGGCCCTATAATGAAAAACTGTTTTTT
CAISDFNRPYNEKLFF
>many|.|TRBJ1-4|TRBV29-1|12
TGCAGCGCAGGGAGTCCTAATGAAAAACTGTTTTTT
CSAGSPNEKLFF
>few|.|TRBJ2-3|TRBV11-2|17
TGTGCCAGCAGCATGGGTGCGGGTGTCTTCGGCACAGATACGCAGTATTTT
CASSMGAGVFGTDTQYF
>few|TRBD2|TRBJ2-2|TRBV6-5|16
TGTGCCAGCAGTTACGGCGGGAGGCCGAACACCGGGGAGCTGTTTTTT
CASSYGGRPNTGELFF
>.|TRBD1|TRBJ2-2|TRBV19|15
TGTGCCAGTAGTCCGGACAGGGTACGAGCCGGGGAGCTGTTTTTT
CASSPDRVRAGELFF
>few|.|TRBJ2-3|TRBV6-4|14
TGTGCCAGCAGTAAACGAGATACCACAGATACGCAGTATTTT
CASSKRDTTDTQYF
>many|.|TRBJ1-1|TRBV20-1|11
TGCAGTGCTACAGAGAACACTGAAGCTTTCTTT
CSATENTEAFF
>few|.|TRBJ1-2|TRBV7-2|13
TGTGCCAGCAGCTTAGGGATTTCCTATGGCTACACCTTC
CASSLGISYGYTF
>many|TRBD2|TRBJ2-1|TRBV2|14
TGTGCCATCTTCATAGCGGGGGGATACAATGAGCAGTTCTTC
CAIFIAGGYNEQFF
>.|.|TRBJ2-3|TRBV6-2/TRBV6-3|15
TGTGCCAGCAAAAAAGGACGCGTGGCTAGGGATACGCAGTATTTT
CASKKGRVARDTQYF
>few|.|TRBJ1-1|TRBV5-6|12
TGTGCCAGCAGCCTCCCCCACACTGAAGCTTTCTTT
CASSLPHTEAFF
>.|TRBD1|TRBJ1-2|TRBV4-2|16
TGTGCCAGCAGCCAGAGGGACAGGGGCTACCCACTAGGCTACACCTTC
CASSQRDRGYPLGYTF
>.|.|TRBJ1-2|TRBV6-5|12
TGTGCCAGCAGTTCAACCCACTATGGCTACACCTTC
CASSSTHYGYTF
>.|TRBD1|TRBJ1-1|TRBV11-2|15
TGTGCCAGCAGCTTAGAAGGGGGCGCCGGCACTGAAGCTTTCTTT
CASSLEGGAGTEAFF
>medium-sized|TRBD1|TRBJ1-1|TRBV20-1|14
TGCAGTGCTCGGGCCGGGACAGGGGACACTGAAGCTTTCTTT
CSARAGTGDTEAFF